This is a list of T cell receptor beta chains from one sample in a study of T cell responses to AZD1222 COVID-19 vaccine. TCRdb keeps only in-frame clones here, not all; method: immunoSEQ multiplex PCR. The sample records 130,000 or so clones, about nine tenths being singletons. The source was peripheral blood, collected on day 0 of AZD1222 vaccination. These receptors originate from an adult in good health. Each CDR3 is given with its conserved first and last residue. The D gene is left open where the match is weak. Expanded clones are given a class, and other clones once, few, many or no size at all.

d_gene | abundance | j_gene | v_gene | CDR3aa | CDR3nt
TRBD1 | NA | TRBJ1-4 | TRBV28 | CASSLGGTGEKLFF | TGTGCCAGCAGTTTAGGGGGGACAGGGGAAAAACTGTTTTTT
TRBD2 | NA | TRBJ2-5 | TRBV9 | CASSLGTTQGSAGTQYF | TGTGCCAGCAGCCTCGGGACTACCCAAGGTTCCGCTGGGACCCAGTACTTC
TRBD1 | NA | TRBJ1-1 | TRBV5-1 | CASSSAGGSGMNTEAFF | TGCGCCAGCAGCTCTGCAGGGGGCAGTGGGATGAACACTGAAGCTTTCTTT
TRBD1 | NA | TRBJ1-6 | TRBV6-5 | CASSYSGQVNSPLHF | TGTGCCAGCAGTTACTCGGGACAGGTCAATTCACCCCTCCACTTT
TRBD2 | NA | TRBJ2-3 | TRBV10-2 | CASTEGSGNTDTQYF | TGCGCCAGCACTGAGGGTAGCGGGAACACAGATACGCAGTATTTT
NA | NA | TRBJ2-5 | TRBV4-1 | CASSQDWLQETQYF | TGCGCCAGCAGCCAAGATTGGCTACAAGAGACCCAGTACTTC
NA | NA | TRBJ2-3 | TRBV6-1 | CASSDPGSVTDTQYF | TGTGCCAGCAGTGACCCGGGGTCGGTCACAGATACGCAGTATTTT
NA | NA | TRBJ1-3 | TRBV18 | CASEGPGNTIYF | TGTGCCAGCGAGGGGCCAGGAAACACCATATATTTT
TRBD1 | NA | TRBJ2-1 | TRBV27 | CASSTNRGETYNEQFF | TGTGCCAGCAGTACCAACAGGGGGGAGACCTACAATGAGCAGTTCTTC
NA | NA | TRBJ2-1 | TRBV13 | CASSLGPAANEQFF | TGTGCCAGCAGCTTAGGTCCGGCGGCGAATGAGCAGTTCTTC
NA | once | TRBJ1-1 | TRBV19 | CASSPLDKGGTEAFF | TGTGCCAGTAGCCCACTGGACAAGGGGGGAACTGAAGCTTTCTTT
TRBD2 | NA | TRBJ2-7 | TRBV18 | CASSPLGTSASSYEQYF | TGTGCCAGCTCCCCTTTGGGGACTAGCGCGAGCTCCTACGAGCAGTACTTC
NA | NA | TRBJ1-1 | TRBV6-5 | CASSNRIGAEAFF | TGTGCCAGCAGTAACAGGATTGGGGCTGAAGCTTTCTTT
NA | NA | TRBJ2-5 | TRBV5-1 | CASSLRARETQYF | TGCGCCAGCAGCTTGAGAGCCAGAGAGACCCAGTACTTC
TRBD2 | NA | TRBJ2-3 | TRBV2 | CASSDPLAGGSTDTQYF | TGTGCCAGCAGTGACCCCTTAGCGGGTGGAAGCACAGATACGCAGTATTTT
TRBD2 | NA | TRBJ2-7 | TRBV2 | CASRIPSGRLLYEQYF | TGTGCCAGCAGGATACCTAGCGGGAGGCTTTTATACGAGCAGTACTTC
TRBD1 | NA | TRBJ1-4 | TRBV11-2 | CASSPGTGHEKLFF | TGTGCCAGCAGCCCCGGGACAGGGCATGAAAAACTGTTTTTT
TRBD2 | NA | TRBJ2-1 | TRBV5-4 | CASSRGTSGVNEQFF | TGTGCCAGCAGCAGAGGGACTAGCGGGGTAAATGAGCAGTTCTTC
TRBD1 | many | TRBJ2-2 | TRBV5-1 | CASSLARQGIGTGELFF | TGCGCCAGCAGCTTGGCGCGACAGGGTATTGGTACCGGGGAGCTGTTTTTT
NA | NA | TRBJ1-3 | TRBV25-1 | CASSLTAGNTIYF | TGTGCCAGCAGTTTAACAGCTGGAAACACCATATATTTT
NA | NA | TRBJ1-1 | TRBV5-4 | CASSLDLGNTEAFF | TGTGCCAGCAGCTTGGATTTGGGTAACACTGAAGCTTTCTTT
NA | NA | TRBJ2-7 | TRBV23-1 | CASISALF | TGCGCCAGCATCTCTGCTTTGTTC
NA | NA | TRBJ2-1 | TRBV28 | CASRGPPSRDEQFF | TGTGCCAGCAGAGGACCCCCTTCACGCGATGAGCAGTTCTTC
NA | NA | TRBJ2-2 | TRBV4-1 | CASSQGQGFAGELFF | TGCGCCAGCAGCCAAGGGCAGGGCTTCGCCGGGGAGCTGTTTTTT
TRBD2 | NA | TRBJ2-6 | TRBV4-1 | CASSQERGGDSGANVLTF | TGCGCCAGCAGCCAGGAGCGGGGGGGTGACTCTGGGGCCAACGTCCTGACTTTC
NA | NA | TRBJ1-2 | TRBV28 | CASVGRRYGYTF | TGTGCCAGCGTGGGACGGCGCTATGGCTACACCTTC
NA | NA | TRBJ1-5 | TRBV6-1 | CASSEGLGQPQHF | TGTGCCAGCAGTGAAGGTCTGGGACAGCCCCAGCATTTT
NA | few | TRBJ1-1 | TRBV6-5 | CASSYSYHRRDTEAFF | TGTGCCAGCAGTTACTCGTATCACAGGAGGGACACTGAAGCTTTCTTT
TRBD2 | NA | TRBJ2-3 | TRBV29-1 | CSGELSGITDTQYF | TGCAGCGGAGAGCTTAGCGGGATCACAGATACGCAGTATTTT
TRBD1 | NA | TRBJ2-1 | TRBV11-1 | CASSSLQGSNEQFF | TGTGCCAGCAGCTCCCTACAGGGGAGCAATGAGCAGTTCTTC
TRBD2 | NA | TRBJ2-5 | TRBV3-1/TRBV3-2 | CASSQGLAGIQETQYF | TGTGCCAGCAGCCAGGGACTAGCGGGGATCCAAGAGACCCAGTACTTC
NA | NA | TRBJ2-2 | TRBV9 | CASSVDQGGTGELFF | TGTGCCAGCAGCGTAGATCAGGGCGGCACCGGGGAGCTGTTTTTT
TRBD1 | NA | TRBJ1-4 | TRBV2 | CASSARTGFREKLFF | TGTGCCAGCAGCGCAAGGACAGGTTTTAGGGAAAAACTGTTTTTT
TRBD1 | once | TRBJ1-2 | TRBV29-1 | CSVVGLTGSNYGYTF | TGCAGCGTGGTGGGGTTGACAGGGTCGAACTATGGCTACACCTTC
NA | NA | TRBJ2-7 | TRBV21-1 | CASRIPPPGTSGDPITEEQYF | TGTGCCAGCCGAATACCGCCCCCTGGGACTAGCGGGGATCCGATCACTGAAGAGCAGTACTTC
NA | once | TRBJ2-5 | TRBV10-2 | CASLSGTETQYF | TGCGCCAGCCTATCGGGAACAGAGACCCAGTACTTC
NA | once | TRBJ2-5 | TRBV6-5 | CASHERLPETQYF | TGTGCCAGCCACGAGCGACTCCCGGAGACCCAGTACTTC